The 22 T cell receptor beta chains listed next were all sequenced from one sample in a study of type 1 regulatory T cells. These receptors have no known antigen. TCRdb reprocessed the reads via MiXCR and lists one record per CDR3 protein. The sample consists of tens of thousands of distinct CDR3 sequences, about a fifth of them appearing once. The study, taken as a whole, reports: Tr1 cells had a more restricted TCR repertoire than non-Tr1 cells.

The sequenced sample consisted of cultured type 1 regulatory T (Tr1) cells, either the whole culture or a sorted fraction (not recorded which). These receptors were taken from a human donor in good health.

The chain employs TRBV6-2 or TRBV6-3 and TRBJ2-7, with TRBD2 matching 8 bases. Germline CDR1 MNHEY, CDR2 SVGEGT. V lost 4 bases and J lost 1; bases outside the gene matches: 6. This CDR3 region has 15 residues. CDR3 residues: CASSSGTSGSYEQYF. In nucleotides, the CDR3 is TGTGCCAGCAGTTCCGGGACTAGTGGTTCCTACGAGCAGTACTTC.

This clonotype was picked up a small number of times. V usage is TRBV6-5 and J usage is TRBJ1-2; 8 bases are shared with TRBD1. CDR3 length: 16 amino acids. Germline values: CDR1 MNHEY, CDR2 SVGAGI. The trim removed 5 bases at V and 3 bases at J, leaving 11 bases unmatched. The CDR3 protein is CASSKTGAGNYYGYTF. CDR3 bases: TGTGCCAGCAGTAAGACAGGGGCCGGAAACTACTATGGCTACACCTTC.

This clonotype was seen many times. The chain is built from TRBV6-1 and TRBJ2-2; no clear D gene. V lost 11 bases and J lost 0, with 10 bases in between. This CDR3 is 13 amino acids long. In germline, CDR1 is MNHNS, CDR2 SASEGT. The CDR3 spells CASQLPNTGELFF. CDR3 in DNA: TGTGCCTCCCAGCTGCCGAACACCGGGGAGCTGTTTTTT.

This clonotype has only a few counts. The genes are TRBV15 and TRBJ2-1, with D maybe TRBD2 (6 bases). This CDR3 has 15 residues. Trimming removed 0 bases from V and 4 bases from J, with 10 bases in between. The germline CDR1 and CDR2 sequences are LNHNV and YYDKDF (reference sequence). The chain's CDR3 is CATSREGLPYNEQFF. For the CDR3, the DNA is TGTGCCACCAGCAGAGAGGGACTCCCGTACAATGAGCAGTTCTTC.

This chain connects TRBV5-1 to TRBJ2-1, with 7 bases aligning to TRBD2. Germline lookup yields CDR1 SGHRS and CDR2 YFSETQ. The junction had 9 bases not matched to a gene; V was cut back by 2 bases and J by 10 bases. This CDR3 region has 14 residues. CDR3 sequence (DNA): TGCGCCAGCAGCTTCCCGGACACGCGGGGGGAGCAGTTCTTC. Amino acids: CASSFPDTRGEQFF.

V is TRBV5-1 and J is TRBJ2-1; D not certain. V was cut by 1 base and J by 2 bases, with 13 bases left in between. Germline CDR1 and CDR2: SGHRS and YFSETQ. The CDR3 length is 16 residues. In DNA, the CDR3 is TGCGCCAGCAGCTTGAAGGCAGTCAACGCCTACAATGAGCAGTTCTTC. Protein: CASSLKAVNAYNEQFF.

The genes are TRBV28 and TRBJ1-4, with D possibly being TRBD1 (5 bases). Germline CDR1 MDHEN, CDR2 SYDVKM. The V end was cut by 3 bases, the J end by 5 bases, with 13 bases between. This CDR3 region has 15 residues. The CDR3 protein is CASSFLGGGNEKLFF. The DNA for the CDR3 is TGTGCCAGCAGTTTTCTCGGGGGGGGAAATGAAAAACTGTTTTTT.

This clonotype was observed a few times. CDR3 protein: CASSQKRETAQYF. In DNA, the CDR3 is TGTGCCAGCAGTCAGAAGCGGGAGACGGCCCAGTACTTC. This chain links TRBV6-1 with TRBJ2-5; 8 bases align to TRBD2. This CDR3 is 13 amino acids long. Trimming at V came to 5 bases and at J to 9 bases, leaving 8 bases not matched to a gene. Germline CDR1 and CDR2: MNHNS and SASEGT.

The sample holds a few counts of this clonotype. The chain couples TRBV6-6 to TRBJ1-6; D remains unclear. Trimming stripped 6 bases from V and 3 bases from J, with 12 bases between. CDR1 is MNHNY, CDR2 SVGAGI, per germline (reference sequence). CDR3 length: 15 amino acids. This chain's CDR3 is CASRGAASYNSPLHF. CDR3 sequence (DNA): TGTGCCAGCAGGGGAGCAGCCAGCTATAATTCACCCCTCCACTTT.

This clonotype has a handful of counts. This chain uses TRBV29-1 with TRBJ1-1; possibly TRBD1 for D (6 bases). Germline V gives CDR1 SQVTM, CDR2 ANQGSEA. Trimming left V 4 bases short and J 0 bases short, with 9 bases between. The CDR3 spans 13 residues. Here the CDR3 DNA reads TGCAGCGTTGTAGGACAGATGAACACTGAAGCTTTCTTT. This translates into CSVVGQMNTEAFF. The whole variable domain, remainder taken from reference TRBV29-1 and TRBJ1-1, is SAVISQKPSRDICQRGTSLTIQCQVDSQVTMMFWYRQQPGQSLTLIATANQGSEATYESGFVIDKFPISRPNLTFSTLTVSNMSPEDSSIYLCSVVGQMNTEAFFGQGTRLTVV.

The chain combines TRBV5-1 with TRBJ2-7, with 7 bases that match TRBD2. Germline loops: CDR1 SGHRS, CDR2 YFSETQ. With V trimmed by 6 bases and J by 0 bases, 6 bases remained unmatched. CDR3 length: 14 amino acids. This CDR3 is CASMNLAVSYEQYF. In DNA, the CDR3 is TGCGCCAGCATGAACCTAGCGGTCTCCTACGAGCAGTACTTC.

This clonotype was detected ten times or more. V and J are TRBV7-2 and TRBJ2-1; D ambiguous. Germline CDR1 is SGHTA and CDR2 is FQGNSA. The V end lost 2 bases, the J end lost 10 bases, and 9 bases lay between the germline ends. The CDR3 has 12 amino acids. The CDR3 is CASSLSVDEQFF. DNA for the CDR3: TGTGCCAGCAGCTTATCAGTGGACGAGCAGTTCTTC.

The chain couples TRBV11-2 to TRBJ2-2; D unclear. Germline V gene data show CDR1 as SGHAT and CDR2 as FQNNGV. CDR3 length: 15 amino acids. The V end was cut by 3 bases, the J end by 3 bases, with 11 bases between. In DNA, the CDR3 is TGTGCCAGCAGCTTCGTTCTCCCCTACACCGGGGAGCTGTTTTTT. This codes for CASSFVLPYTGELFF.

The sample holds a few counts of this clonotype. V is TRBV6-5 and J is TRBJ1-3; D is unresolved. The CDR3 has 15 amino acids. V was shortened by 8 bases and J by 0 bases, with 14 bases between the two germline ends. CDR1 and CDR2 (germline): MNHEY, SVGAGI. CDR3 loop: CASSPGRTSGNTIYF. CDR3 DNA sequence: TGTGCCAGCTCCCCCGGGCGGACCTCTGGAAACACCATATATTTT.

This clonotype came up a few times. CDR3 protein: CAIRESTGYGYTF. As DNA, the CDR3 is TGTGCCATCAGAGAATCGACAGGATATGGCTACACCTTC. This sequence joins TRBV10-3 and TRBJ1-2; D is perhaps TRBD1 (6 bases). Germline assignment: CDR1 ENHRY and CDR2 SYGVKD. The CDR3 is 13 amino acids. The V gene lost 6 bases and the J gene lost 5 bases, with 13 bases spanning the gap.

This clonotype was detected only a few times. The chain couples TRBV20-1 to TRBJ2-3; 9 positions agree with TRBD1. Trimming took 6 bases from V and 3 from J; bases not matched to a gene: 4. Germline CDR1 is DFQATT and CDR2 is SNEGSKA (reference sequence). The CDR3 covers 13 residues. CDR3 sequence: CSALDRGTDTQYF. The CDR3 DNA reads TGCAGTGCCCTGGACAGGGGAACAGATACGCAGTATTTT.

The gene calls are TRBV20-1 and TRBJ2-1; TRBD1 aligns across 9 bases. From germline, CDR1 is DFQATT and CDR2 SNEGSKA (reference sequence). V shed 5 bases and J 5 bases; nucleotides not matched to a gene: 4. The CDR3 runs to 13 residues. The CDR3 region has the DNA TGCAGTGCTGGACAGGGGCCGAACAATGAGCAGTTCTTC. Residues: CSAGQGPNNEQFF.

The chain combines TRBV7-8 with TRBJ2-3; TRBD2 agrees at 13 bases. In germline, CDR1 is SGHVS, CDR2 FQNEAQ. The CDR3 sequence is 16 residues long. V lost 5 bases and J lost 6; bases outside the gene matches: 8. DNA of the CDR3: TGTGCCAGCAGCCTCCGGACTAGCGGGAGCCCTGATACGCAGTATTTT. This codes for CASSLRTSGSPDTQYF.

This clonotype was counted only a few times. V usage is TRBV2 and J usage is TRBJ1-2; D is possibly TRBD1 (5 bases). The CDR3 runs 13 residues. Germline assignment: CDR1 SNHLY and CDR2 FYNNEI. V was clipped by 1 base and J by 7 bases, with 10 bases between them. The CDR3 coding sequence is TGTGCCAGCAGTGAAGTTAAGGGGAGTGGCTACACCTTC. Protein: CASSEVKGSGYTF.

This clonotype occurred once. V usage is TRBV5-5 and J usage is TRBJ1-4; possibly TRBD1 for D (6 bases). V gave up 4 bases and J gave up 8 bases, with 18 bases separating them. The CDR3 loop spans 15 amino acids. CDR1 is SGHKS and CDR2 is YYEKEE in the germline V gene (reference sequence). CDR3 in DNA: TGTGCCAGCAGCCTGACTTGGACAGTAGGCGAAAAACTGTTTTTT. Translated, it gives CASSLTWTVGEKLFF.

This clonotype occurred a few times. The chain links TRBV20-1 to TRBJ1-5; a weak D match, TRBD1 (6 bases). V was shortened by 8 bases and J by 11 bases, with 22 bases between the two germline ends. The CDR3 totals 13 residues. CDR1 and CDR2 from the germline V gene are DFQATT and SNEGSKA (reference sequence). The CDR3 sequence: CSPTQGRSEAQHF. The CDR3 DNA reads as TGCAGTCCTACCCAGGGGCGCTCAGAGGCCCAGCATTTT.

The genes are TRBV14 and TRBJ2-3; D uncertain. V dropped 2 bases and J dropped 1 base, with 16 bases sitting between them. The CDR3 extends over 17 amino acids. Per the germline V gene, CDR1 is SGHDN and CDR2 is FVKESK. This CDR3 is CASSQPQHSGGTDTQYF. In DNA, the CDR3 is TGTGCCAGCAGCCAACCCCAGCACTCAGGCGGCACAGATACGCAGTATTTT.